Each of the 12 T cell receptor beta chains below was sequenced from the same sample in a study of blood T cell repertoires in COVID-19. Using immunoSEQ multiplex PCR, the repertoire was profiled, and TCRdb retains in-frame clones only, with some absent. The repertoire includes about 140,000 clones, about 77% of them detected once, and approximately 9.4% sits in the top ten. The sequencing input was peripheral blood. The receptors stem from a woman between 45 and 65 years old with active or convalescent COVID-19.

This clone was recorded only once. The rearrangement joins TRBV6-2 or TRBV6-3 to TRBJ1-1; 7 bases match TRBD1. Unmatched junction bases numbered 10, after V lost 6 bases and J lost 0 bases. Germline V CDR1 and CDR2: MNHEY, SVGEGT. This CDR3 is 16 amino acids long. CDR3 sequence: CASSPTGVRMNTEAFF. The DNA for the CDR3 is TGTGCCAGCAGCCCCACAGGGGTCCGGATGAACACTGAAGCTTTCTTT.

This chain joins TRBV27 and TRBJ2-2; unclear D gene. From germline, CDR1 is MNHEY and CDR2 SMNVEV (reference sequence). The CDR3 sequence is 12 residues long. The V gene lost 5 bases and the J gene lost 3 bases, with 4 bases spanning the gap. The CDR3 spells CASSTYTGELFF. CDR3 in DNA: TGTGCCAGCAGTACTTACACCGGGGAGCTGTTTTTT.

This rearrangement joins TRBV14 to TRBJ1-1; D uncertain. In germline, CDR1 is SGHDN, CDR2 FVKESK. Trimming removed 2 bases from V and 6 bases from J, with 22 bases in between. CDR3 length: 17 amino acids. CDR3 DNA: TGTGCCAGCAGCCAACGGGTGCGCAGCGGTATGAGCGCTGAAGCTTTCTTT. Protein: CASSQRVRSGMSAEAFF.

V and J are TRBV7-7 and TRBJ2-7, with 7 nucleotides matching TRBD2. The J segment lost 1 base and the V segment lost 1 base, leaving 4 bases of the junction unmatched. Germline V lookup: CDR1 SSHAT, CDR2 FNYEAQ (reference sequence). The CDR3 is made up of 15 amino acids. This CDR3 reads CASSLGVGRSYEQYF. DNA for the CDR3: TGTGCCAGCAGCTTAGGGGTCGGGAGGTCCTACGAGCAGTACTTC.

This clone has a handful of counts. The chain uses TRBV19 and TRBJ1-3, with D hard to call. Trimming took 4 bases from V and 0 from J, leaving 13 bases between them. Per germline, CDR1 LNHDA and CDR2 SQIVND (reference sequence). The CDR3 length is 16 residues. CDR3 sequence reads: CASSTSTAISGNTIYF. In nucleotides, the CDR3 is TGTGCCAGTAGTACCTCCACAGCTATCTCTGGAAACACCATATATTTT.

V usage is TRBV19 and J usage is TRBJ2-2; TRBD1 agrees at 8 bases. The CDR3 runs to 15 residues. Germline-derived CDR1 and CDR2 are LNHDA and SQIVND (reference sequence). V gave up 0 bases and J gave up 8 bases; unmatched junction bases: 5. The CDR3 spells CASSIDGRGRGELFF. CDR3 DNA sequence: TGTGCCAGTAGTATAGATGGCAGGGGGCGAGGGGAGCTGTTTTTT.

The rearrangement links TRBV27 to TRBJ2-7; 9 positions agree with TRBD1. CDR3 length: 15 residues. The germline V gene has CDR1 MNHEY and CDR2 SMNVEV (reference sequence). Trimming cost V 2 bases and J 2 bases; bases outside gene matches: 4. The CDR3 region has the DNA TGTGCCAGCAGTTTACGACAGGGGGGGCCCTACGAGCAGTACTTC. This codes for CASSLRQGGPYEQYF.

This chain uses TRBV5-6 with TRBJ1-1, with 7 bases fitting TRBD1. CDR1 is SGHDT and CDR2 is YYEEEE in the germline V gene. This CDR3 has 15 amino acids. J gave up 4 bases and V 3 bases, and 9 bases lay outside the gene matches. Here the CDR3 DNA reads TGTGCCAGCAGCTCACAGGGGATGAGCGGCACTGAAGCTTTCTTT. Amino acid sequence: CASSSQGMSGTEAFF.

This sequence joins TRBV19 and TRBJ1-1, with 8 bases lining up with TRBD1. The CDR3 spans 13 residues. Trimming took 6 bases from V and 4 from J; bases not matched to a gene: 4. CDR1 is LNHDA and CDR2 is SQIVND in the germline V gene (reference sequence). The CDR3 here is CASSVTGATEAFF. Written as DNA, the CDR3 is TGTGCCAGTAGCGTGACAGGGGCCACTGAAGCTTTCTTT.

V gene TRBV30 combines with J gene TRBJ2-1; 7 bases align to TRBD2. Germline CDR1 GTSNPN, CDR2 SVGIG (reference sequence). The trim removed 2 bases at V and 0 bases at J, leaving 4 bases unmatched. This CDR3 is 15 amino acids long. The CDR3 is CAWSPRGSSYNEQFF. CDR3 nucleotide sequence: TGTGCCTGGAGTCCGCGGGGGAGCTCCTACAATGAGCAGTTCTTC.

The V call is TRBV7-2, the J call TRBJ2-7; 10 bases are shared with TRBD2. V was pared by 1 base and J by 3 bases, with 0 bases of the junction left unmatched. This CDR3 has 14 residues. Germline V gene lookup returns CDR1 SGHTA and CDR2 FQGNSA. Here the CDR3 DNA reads TGTGCCAGCAGCTTAGAGCGGGGGGGCTACGAGCAGTACTTC. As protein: CASSLERGGYEQYF.

The CDR3 DNA reads TGCGCCAGCAGCCGCAGGGTCTCGAACACTGAAGCTTTCTTT. This translates into CASSRRVSNTEAFF. The chain carries TRBV5-1 and TRBJ1-1; tentative D call: TRBD1 (5 bases). The germline gives CDR1 SGHRS, CDR2 YFSETQ. Deletions cut 4 bases from V and 1 base from J, with 11 bases between. The CDR3 spans 14 residues.